A selection of T cell receptor beta chains follows, all from one sample in a study of shared clonotypes between healthy human individuals. Profiling relied on immunoSEQ multiplex PCR, and the TCRdb table lists in-frame clones only, not all of them. The repertoire holds roughly 1.4 million clones, with 97% to 99% as singletons. Source material: naive CD4+ T cells sorted from blood. The source of these receptors is a man aged 25 to 40 in good health. The CDR3 runs from the conserved cysteine through the conserved F or W. Each record gives: D gene, V gene, J gene, clone size, CDR3 DNA, CDR3 protein. D genes are given only for firm matches. Size values are once, few and many counts, or a class for expanded clones, and some rows have none.

D gene: TRBD1; V gene: TRBV7-6; J gene: TRBJ1-1; clone size: .; CDR3 DNA: TGTGCCAGCAGCTTGGGAGGACAGGGGGTGAACACTGAAGCTTTCTTT; CDR3 protein: CASSLGGQGVNTEAFF
D gene: .; V gene: TRBV28; J gene: TRBJ2-7; clone size: .; CDR3 DNA: TGTGCCAGCAGTAGGGCCCCCGGGTCTTCCTACGAGCAGTACTTC; CDR3 protein: CASSRAPGSSYEQYF
D gene: TRBD2; V gene: TRBV13; J gene: TRBJ2-1; clone size: .; CDR3 DNA: TGTGCCAGCAGCTTAGCGGCTAGCGGGACCCTTTACAATGAGCAGTTCTTC; CDR3 protein: CASSLAASGTLYNEQFF
D gene: .; V gene: TRBV27; J gene: TRBJ2-3; clone size: .; CDR3 DNA: TGTGCCAGCAGTCTTAAACAACCATCGTATGGGGGCCCGCTCACAGATACGCAGTATTTT; CDR3 protein: CASSLKQPSYGGPLTDTQYF
D gene: .; V gene: TRBV7-2; J gene: TRBJ2-5; clone size: .; CDR3 DNA: TGTGCCAGCAGCCGTCAGGAGGGGCGGGAGACCCAGTACTTC; CDR3 protein: CASSRQEGRETQYF
D gene: .; V gene: TRBV19; J gene: TRBJ2-1; clone size: .; CDR3 DNA: TGTGCCAGTAGTACTCCCACAGGGTACAATGAGCAGTTCTTC; CDR3 protein: CASSTPTGYNEQFF
D gene: .; V gene: TRBV9; J gene: TRBJ2-5; clone size: .; CDR3 DNA: TGTGCCAGCAGCGTAGCGAAGGAAGAGACCCAGTACTTC; CDR3 protein: CASSVAKEETQYF
D gene: TRBD1; V gene: TRBV7-9; J gene: TRBJ2-7; clone size: .; CDR3 DNA: TGTGCCAGCAGCTTAGCCGGGACAGCGACCTACGAGCAGTACTTC; CDR3 protein: CASSLAGTATYEQYF
D gene: .; V gene: TRBV18; J gene: TRBJ1-5; clone size: .; CDR3 DNA: TGTGCCAGCTCACCCACCGATAGCAATCAGCCCCAGCATTTT; CDR3 protein: CASSPTDSNQPQHF
D gene: .; V gene: TRBV5-1; J gene: TRBJ2-7; clone size: .; CDR3 DNA: TGCGCCAGCAGTTTTGACGCCTCCTACGAGCAGTACTTC; CDR3 protein: CASSFDASYEQYF
D gene: TRBD1; V gene: TRBV28; J gene: TRBJ2-7; clone size: .; CDR3 DNA: TGTGCCATCAAGTACGGACAGGGGTACGAGCAGTACTTC; CDR3 protein: CAIKYGQGYEQYF
D gene: .; V gene: TRBV11-2; J gene: TRBJ1-1; clone size: .; CDR3 DNA: TGTGCCAGCAGAGAAGTGTCAGGGGCGAACACTGAAGCTTTCTTT; CDR3 protein: CASREVSGANTEAFF
D gene: .; V gene: TRBV30; J gene: TRBJ2-7; clone size: .; CDR3 DNA: TGTGCCTGGAGAGTGAAAGTTCAGGGGCCTTCCTACGAGCAGTACTTC; CDR3 protein: CAWRVKVQGPSYEQYF
D gene: TRBD2; V gene: TRBV5-5; J gene: TRBJ2-1; clone size: .; CDR3 DNA: TGTGCCAGCAGCTTATGGGAAGGGACTAGCATTCCCGATGAGCAGTTCTTC; CDR3 protein: CASSLWEGTSIPDEQFF
D gene: .; V gene: TRBV5-6; J gene: TRBJ2-7; clone size: .; CDR3 DNA: TGTGCCAGCAGCTTGAGATCCTACGAGCAGTACTTC; CDR3 protein: CASSLRSYEQYF
D gene: .; V gene: TRBV6-5; J gene: TRBJ1-1; clone size: .; CDR3 DNA: TGTGCCAGCAGAAAAAAAGGGGGGACTGAAGCTTTCTTT; CDR3 protein: CASRKKGGTEAFF
D gene: TRBD2; V gene: TRBV19; J gene: TRBJ2-5; clone size: once; CDR3 DNA: TGTGCCAGTAGTATAGGCGGGACTACTTACCAAGAGACCCAGTACTTC; CDR3 protein: CASSIGGTTYQETQYF
D gene: .; V gene: TRBV9; J gene: TRBJ1-3; clone size: .; CDR3 DNA: TGTGCCAGCAGGTCAGGGAGGCCTAATGGAAACACCATATATTTT; CDR3 protein: CASRSGRPNGNTIYF
D gene: .; V gene: TRBV28; J gene: TRBJ2-6; clone size: .; CDR3 DNA: TGTGCCAGCAGTTCCCCCCCCGGGGGAAACTCTGGGGCCAACGTCCTGACTTTC; CDR3 protein: CASSSPPGGNSGANVLTF
D gene: TRBD1; V gene: TRBV11-3; J gene: TRBJ2-1; clone size: .; CDR3 DNA: TGTGCCAGCAGCCATGGACAGGGTTCCTACAATGAGCAGTTCTTC; CDR3 protein: CASSHGQGSYNEQFF
D gene: .; V gene: TRBV19; J gene: TRBJ2-5; clone size: .; CDR3 DNA: TGTGCCAGTGGGGTCGGCCAAGAGACCCAGTACTTC; CDR3 protein: CASGVGQETQYF
D gene: .; V gene: TRBV5-1; J gene: TRBJ2-1; clone size: .; CDR3 DNA: TGCGCCAGCAGAACGGACTTTAACAATGAGCAGTTCTTC; CDR3 protein: CASRTDFNNEQFF
D gene: TRBD2; V gene: TRBV18; J gene: TRBJ2-5; clone size: .; CDR3 DNA: TGTGCCAGCTCACCACTCCCGGGACTAGCGGGACCAGAGACCCAGTACTTC; CDR3 protein: CASSPLPGLAGPETQYF
D gene: .; V gene: TRBV4-1; J gene: TRBJ2-7; clone size: .; CDR3 DNA: TGCGCCAGCAGCCCCCGGAGGGGCACGTCCTACGAGCAGTACTTC; CDR3 protein: CASSPRRGTSYEQYF
D gene: .; V gene: TRBV28; J gene: TRBJ2-3; clone size: .; CDR3 DNA: TGTGCCAGCAGCTGGGACTTTCGGGGGACCACAGATACGCAGTATTTT; CDR3 protein: CASSWDFRGTTDTQYF
D gene: .; V gene: TRBV27; J gene: TRBJ2-7; clone size: .; CDR3 DNA: TGTGCCAGCAGATTCCAGGGGACCTACGAGCAGTACTTC; CDR3 protein: CASRFQGTYEQYF
D gene: TRBD1; V gene: TRBV5-1; J gene: TRBJ1-2; clone size: .; CDR3 DNA: TGCGCCAGCAGCTTGGAGGGGACAGGGGTAAATTATGGCTACACCTTC; CDR3 protein: CASSLEGTGVNYGYTF
D gene: TRBD2; V gene: TRBV6-6; J gene: TRBJ2-1; clone size: .; CDR3 DNA: TGTGCCAGCAGTTACCCCAGCGGGAGGGCATACAATGAGCAGTTCTTC; CDR3 protein: CASSYPSGRAYNEQFF
D gene: .; V gene: TRBV18; J gene: TRBJ2-2; clone size: .; CDR3 DNA: TGTGCCAGCTCACCACCGGCAGGGAACACCGGGGAGCTGTTTTTT; CDR3 protein: CASSPPAGNTGELFF
D gene: .; V gene: TRBV9; J gene: TRBJ1-4; clone size: .; CDR3 DNA: TGTGCCAGCAGCGTAGGAGGTCAGTTCGATGAAAAACTGTTTTTT; CDR3 protein: CASSVGGQFDEKLFF
D gene: .; V gene: TRBV2; J gene: TRBJ2-3; clone size: .; CDR3 DNA: TGTGCCAGCAGTGAGGTAGCAGCAAGCACAGATACGCAGTATTTT; CDR3 protein: CASSEVAASTDTQYF
D gene: .; V gene: TRBV15; J gene: TRBJ1-5; clone size: once; CDR3 DNA: TGTGCCACCAGCAGGGTGGGGGAGTTAAGCAATCAGCCCCAGCATTTT; CDR3 protein: CATSRVGELSNQPQHF
D gene: .; V gene: TRBV9; J gene: TRBJ2-6; clone size: .; CDR3 DNA: TGTGCCAGCAGCGCAAGTGGGCTCTCTGGGGCCAACGTCCTGACTTTC; CDR3 protein: CASSASGLSGANVLTF
D gene: .; V gene: TRBV9; J gene: TRBJ2-6; clone size: .; CDR3 DNA: TGTGCCAGCAGCGCCCCTCAGAGGGCCAACGTCCTGACTTTC; CDR3 protein: CASSAPQRANVLTF
D gene: TRBD1; V gene: TRBV7-9; J gene: TRBJ2-2; clone size: .; CDR3 DNA: TGTGCCAGCAGCCGTTCCACAGGGGTGGGGTGGCACACCGGGGAGCTGTTTTTT; CDR3 protein: CASSRSTGVGWHTGELFF
D gene: .; V gene: TRBV5-5; J gene: TRBJ2-2; clone size: .; CDR3 DNA: TGTGCCAGCAGCTTCCCCCCAGGGAAGAACACCGGGGAGCTGTTTTTT; CDR3 protein: CASSFPPGKNTGELFF
D gene: .; V gene: TRBV5-4; J gene: TRBJ1-5; clone size: .; CDR3 DNA: TGTGCCAGCAGCTTGGGGGTTGGACAGCCCCAGCATTTT; CDR3 protein: CASSLGVGQPQHF
D gene: TRBD2; V gene: TRBV18; J gene: TRBJ2-3; clone size: once; CDR3 DNA: TGTGCCAGCTCACCCCCGGTGGCTAGCGGGAGTAGCACAGATACGCAGTATTTT; CDR3 protein: CASSPPVASGSSTDTQYF
D gene: .; V gene: TRBV6-5; J gene: TRBJ2-1; clone size: .; CDR3 DNA: TGTGCCAGCAGTAAGGAGAGCTCCTACAATGAGCAGTTCTTC; CDR3 protein: CASSKESSYNEQFF
D gene: .; V gene: TRBV28; J gene: TRBJ1-1; clone size: .; CDR3 DNA: TGTGCCAGCAGTCCAGGAGGGGAGTGGAACACTGAAGCTTTCTTT; CDR3 protein: CASSPGGEWNTEAFF
D gene: TRBD2; V gene: TRBV30; J gene: TRBJ2-1; clone size: .; CDR3 DNA: TGTGCCTGGAGTGCTAGCGGAGACTACAATGAGCAGTTCTTC; CDR3 protein: CAWSASGDYNEQFF
D gene: TRBD1; V gene: TRBV4-1; J gene: TRBJ1-3; clone size: .; CDR3 DNA: TGCGCCAGCAGCCAAGCCTTTCAGGACAGGACAAGAAACACCATATATTTT; CDR3 protein: CASSQAFQDRTRNTIYF
D gene: TRBD2; V gene: TRBV4-1; J gene: TRBJ2-7; clone size: .; CDR3 DNA: TGCGCCAGCAGCCCAAGACGCGGGAGCAGCGAGCAGTACTTC; CDR3 protein: CASSPRRGSSEQYF
D gene: TRBD2; V gene: TRBV2; J gene: TRBJ2-2; clone size: .; CDR3 DNA: TGTGCCAGCACCGACCCGGGACTAGCCCGAGCCACCGGGGAGCTGTTTTTT; CDR3 protein: CASTDPGLARATGELFF
D gene: TRBD2; V gene: TRBV7-2; J gene: TRBJ2-1; clone size: .; CDR3 DNA: TGTGCCAGCAGCTCAGGACTAGCGGGAGTGGGAGAGCAGTTCTTC; CDR3 protein: CASSSGLAGVGEQFF
D gene: .; V gene: TRBV9; J gene: TRBJ2-2; clone size: .; CDR3 DNA: TGTGCCAGCAGCGTAGTAGGGGCCACCGGGGAGCTGTTTTTT; CDR3 protein: CASSVVGATGELFF
D gene: .; V gene: TRBV7-8; J gene: TRBJ2-1; clone size: .; CDR3 DNA: TGTGCCAGCAGCTTAGCCGGGAGCGAGTACAATGAGCAGTTCTTC; CDR3 protein: CASSLAGSEYNEQFF
D gene: TRBD2; V gene: TRBV7-9; J gene: TRBJ2-2; clone size: .; CDR3 DNA: TGTGCCAGCAGCTTGAGCGGGAGCACCGGGGAGCTGTTTTTT; CDR3 protein: CASSLSGSTGELFF
D gene: .; V gene: TRBV11-1; J gene: TRBJ1-2; clone size: .; CDR3 DNA: TGTGCCAGCAGCCCAGGCAGGGAGTACTATGGCTACACCTTC; CDR3 protein: CASSPGREYYGYTF
D gene: .; V gene: TRBV28; J gene: TRBJ1-5; clone size: .; CDR3 DNA: TGTGCCAGCAGTCTCCTAATCGGTCCCCAGCATTTT; CDR3 protein: CASSLLIGPQHF
D gene: .; V gene: TRBV5-1; J gene: TRBJ2-5; clone size: .; CDR3 DNA: TGCGCCAGCAGCTTGGCGGAGCCGGAGACCCAGTACTTC; CDR3 protein: CASSLAEPETQYF
D gene: .; V gene: TRBV19; J gene: TRBJ2-5; clone size: .; CDR3 DNA: TGTGCCAGTAGTATAGTGCTAGCCCAAGAGACCCAGTACTTC; CDR3 protein: CASSIVLAQETQYF
D gene: .; V gene: TRBV4-3; J gene: TRBJ1-2; clone size: .; CDR3 DNA: TGCGCCAGCAGCCAAGAGAGGGGGGCGAGACGGGGCTACACCTTC; CDR3 protein: CASSQERGARRGYTF
D gene: .; V gene: TRBV5-4; J gene: TRBJ1-5; clone size: .; CDR3 DNA: TGTGCCTTCCTACCGGGCCCGGGCCAGCCCCAGCATTTT; CDR3 protein: CAFLPGPGQPQHF
D gene: .; V gene: TRBV19; J gene: TRBJ2-7; clone size: .; CDR3 DNA: TGTGCCAGTTCCCCGGACACAAGGGAGCAGTACTTC; CDR3 protein: CASSPDTREQYF
D gene: .; V gene: TRBV28; J gene: TRBJ1-4; clone size: .; CDR3 DNA: TGTGCCAGCAGTTTAGACGCAGGGCTGAAACTGTTTTTT; CDR3 protein: CASSLDAGLKLFF
D gene: .; V gene: TRBV19; J gene: TRBJ2-7; clone size: once; CDR3 DNA: TGTGCCAGTAGAATCACAGGGAGCTCCTACGAGCAGTACTTC; CDR3 protein: CASRITGSSYEQYF
D gene: .; V gene: TRBV18; J gene: TRBJ2-7; clone size: .; CDR3 DNA: TGTGCCAGCTCACTTCCTAGCTACGAGCAGTACTTC; CDR3 protein: CASSLPSYEQYF
D gene: .; V gene: TRBV5-1; J gene: TRBJ2-3; clone size: .; CDR3 DNA: TGCGCCAGCAGCCAAGACCGGGGGCCTAGCACAGATACGCAGTATTTT; CDR3 protein: CASSQDRGPSTDTQYF
D gene: TRBD1; V gene: TRBV29-1; J gene: TRBJ2-7; clone size: .; CDR3 DNA: TGCAGCGTGGCGGACAGGGCGTACGAGCAGTACTTC; CDR3 protein: CSVADRAYEQYF